A selection of T cell receptor beta chains follows, all from one sample in a study of spatial heterogeneity in lung cancer. TCRdb reprocessed the 5' RACE reads via MiXCR and lists one record per CDR3 protein. The table shows approximately 110,000 distinct CDR3 sequences, with 10% to 11% occurring only once. The sequencing used PBMCs, collected at follow-up. Receptors were obtained from a female donor with early-stage non-small cell lung cancer. The CDR3 runs from the conserved cysteine through the conserved F or W. The listing skips clone size in some rows; elsewhere it reads once, few, many or a size class.

J	V	size	CDR3
TRBJ2-1	TRBV30	many	CAWIELTSSYNEQFF
TRBJ2-3	TRBV3-1	.	CASSQDLPGHSTDTQYF
TRBJ2-7	TRBV29-1	many	CSVGGPGHGTYEQYF
TRBJ2-1	TRBV18	many	CASSPLTGEQFF
TRBJ2-1	TRBV7-3	.	CASSLGAGIPYNEQFF
TRBJ2-1	TRBV15	.	CATSRESPGSGSSSYNEQFF
TRBJ1-1	TRBV20-1	few	CSARRDTEAFF
TRBJ1-5	TRBV15	.	CATSRDGRDSNQPQHF
TRBJ2-3	TRBV6-5	few	CASLKRSGMRSDTQYF
TRBJ2-1	TRBV5-1	.	CASSFGGGMTYNEQFF
TRBJ2-7	TRBV2	few	CASRRSGRVYEQYF
TRBJ2-3	TRBV10-3	many	CAISESFRDTDTQYF
TRBJ2-3	TRBV19	few	CASSGTDTDTQYF
TRBJ1-1	TRBV28	many	CASSFLQGSTEAFF
TRBJ1-4	TRBV2	.	CAGGTGILFF
TRBJ2-3	TRBV7-2	few	CASSWGTSTDTQYF
TRBJ2-5	TRBV7-8	.	CASSFLGHETQYF
TRBJ2-5	TRBV5-1	.	CASSLVATGETQYF
TRBJ2-1	TRBV24-1	many	CATSRGQGAPRNEQFF
TRBJ2-7	TRBV29-1	.	CGVVVAHEQYF
TRBJ2-2	TRBV6-4	many	CASRIQTGTGELFF
TRBJ1-1	TRBV18	few	CASSPSSNTEAFF
TRBJ2-1	TRBV29-1	many	CSSRTSGLNEQFF
TRBJ1-5	TRBV6-2/TRBV6-3	many	CASSGTGGYQPQHF
TRBJ2-6	TRBV11-1	.	CASSLQIQGSGANVLTF
TRBJ2-5	TRBV7-9	.	CASSPGTGAQETQYF
TRBJ2-1	TRBV7-6	many	CASSVTETARGNEQFF
TRBJ1-1	TRBV28	.	CASSLWGTYKAEAFF
TRBJ2-3	TRBV29-1	.	CSVEAGGANTQYF
TRBJ2-1	TRBV24-1	many	CATSDLAGGPVNEQFF